Listed below are T cell receptor beta chains from one sample, sequenced in a study of shared T cell receptors in the human thymus. The method was immunoSEQ multiplex PCR; TCRdb's version includes in-frame clones alone and lacks a portion of them. The sample lists hundreds of thousands of clones, approximately 88% occurring once. These data were also reused for a study on human thymus T cells.

Sequenced material: thymocytes. Receptor source: a boy younger than two with a congenital heart defect. The CDR3 runs from the conserved cysteine through the conserved F or W. The D gene is left open where the match is weak. Expanded clones get a size class; other rows say once, few or many, or leave the size out.

v_call	d_call	clone_size	j_call	cdr3_nt	cdr3_aa
TRBV4-3	-	-	TRBJ2-3	TGCGCCAGCAGCCAAGATTCCCAGGTCCCCCGGGGTGGCACGCAGTATTTT	CASSQDSQVPRGGTQYF
TRBV5-6	-	-	TRBJ2-2	TGTGCCAGCAGCCGACTATCGGCCCTGAACACCGGGGAGCTGTTTTTT	CASSRLSALNTGELFF
TRBV7-9	-	-	TRBJ2-3	TGTGCCAGCAGCTCCGCGGGGACTAGCACAGATACGCAGTATTTT	CASSSAGTSTDTQYF
TRBV5-6	-	-	TRBJ2-5	TGTGCCAGCAGCTACCGACAGGAGAGAAACCAAGAGACCCAGTACTTC	CASSYRQERNQETQYF
TRBV5-1	TRBD1	-	TRBJ2-7	TGCGCCAGCAGCTTGGTAGGGGGCTTTGCGGAGGCCCACCGGGTTTTC	CASSLVGGFAEAHRVF
TRBV27	TRBD1	once	TRBJ2-7	TGTGCCAGCAGTTTATCGGGGGACAGGGGGGTGGGCGAGCAGTACTTC	CASSLSGDRGVGEQYF
TRBV29-1	TRBD1	once	TRBJ1-1	TGCAGCGTTGGGACAGGGACGGACACTGAAGCTTTCTTT	CSVGTGTDTEAFF
TRBV11-3	TRBD1	-	TRBJ2-2	TGTGCCAGCAGCCCCCAGGAGACAGGGGGCACCGGGGAGCTGTTTTTT	CASSPQETGGTGELFF
TRBV4-2	TRBD2	-	TRBJ2-7	TGTGCCAGCAACCTCGAGCGGGAGGGGTCCTACGAGCAGTACTTC	CASNLEREGSYEQYF
TRBV4-3	TRBD2	-	TRBJ2-4	TGCGCCAGCAGCCAAGATAGGGGGACTAGCGGGGTTCTAGCCAAAAACATTCAGTACTTC	CASSQDRGTSGVLAKNIQYF
TRBV4-1	TRBD1	once	TRBJ1-2	TGCGCCAGCAGCTCGGGGACAGGGGTGGAATATGGCTACACCTTC	CASSSGTGVEYGYTF
TRBV27	-	-	TRBJ2-5	TGTGCCAGCAGTTTCGGGAGAACCCAAGAGACCCAGTACTTC	CASSFGRTQETQYF
TRBV28	-	-	TRBJ2-7	TGTGCCAGCAGTTCCGGGTCCTACGAGCAGTACTTC	CASSSGSYEQYF
TRBV6-1	TRBD2	-	TRBJ2-3	TGTGCCAGCAATGCCGGGACTAGGGTCTATACGCAGTATTTT	CASNAGTRVYTQYF
TRBV14	TRBD2	-	TRBJ2-7	TGTGCCAGCAGCCGATTGGGACTAGCGGGGAGCTACGAGCAGTACTTC	CASSRLGLAGSYEQYF
TRBV5-6	TRBD2	-	TRBJ2-3	TGTGCCAGCAGCTGCCGTCTAGCGGGATACACAGATACGCAGTATTTT	CASSCRLAGYTDTQYF
TRBV20-1	-	-	TRBJ1-5	TGCAGTGCTTCGAGTCATCAGCCCCAGCATTTT	CSASSHQPQHF
TRBV5-4	TRBD2	once	TRBJ2-1	TGTGCCGGGGAGGCTAGCGGGCACAATGAGCAGTTCTTC	CAGEASGHNEQFF
TRBV10-1	TRBD1	-	TRBJ2-2	TGCGCCACCGTGGTGCCGGGACAGAAAAACACCGGGGAGCTGTTTTTT	CATVVPGQKNTGELFF
TRBV25-1	TRBD2	-	TRBJ2-7	TGTGCCAGCAGTGAATATTGGGCGGCGGGGGTCGACGAGCAGTACTTC	CASSEYWAAGVDEQYF
TRBV30	TRBD2	once	TRBJ2-2	TGTGCCTGGAGTGTACGCGGACTAGCGGACCCGAACACCGGGGAGCTGTTTTTT	CAWSVRGLADPNTGELFF
TRBV27	-	-	TRBJ1-4	TGTGCCAGCAGCCACAGGAGCCCTGCAACTAATGAAAAACTGTTTTTT	CASSHRSPATNEKLFF
TRBV5-1	TRBD1	-	TRBJ1-1	TGCGCCAGCAGTCTGGACAGGGGGTGTACTGAAGCTTTCTTT	CASSLDRGCTEAFF
TRBV2	TRBD2	-	TRBJ2-2	TGTGCCAGCGCGGTAGCGGGAGGGCTATTGAGAACCGGGGAGCTGTTTTTT	CASAVAGGLLRTGELFF
TRBV28	TRBD1	-	TRBJ1-5	TGTGCCGCCAAGCCCCAGACAGGGGGAAGATATAGCAATCAGCCCCAGCATTTT	CAAKPQTGGRYSNQPQHF